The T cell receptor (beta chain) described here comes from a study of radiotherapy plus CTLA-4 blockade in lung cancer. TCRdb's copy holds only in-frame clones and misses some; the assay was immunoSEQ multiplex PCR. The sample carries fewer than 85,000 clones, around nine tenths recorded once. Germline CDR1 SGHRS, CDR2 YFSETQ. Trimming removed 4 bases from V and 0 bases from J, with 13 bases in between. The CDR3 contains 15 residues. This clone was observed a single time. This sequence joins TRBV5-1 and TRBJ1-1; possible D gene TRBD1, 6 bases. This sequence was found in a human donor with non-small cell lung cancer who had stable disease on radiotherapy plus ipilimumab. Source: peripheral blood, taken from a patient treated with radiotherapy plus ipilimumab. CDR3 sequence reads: CASSTDGQLNTEAFF. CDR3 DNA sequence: TGCGCCAGCAGCACCGACGGACAGCTGAACACTGAAGCTTTCTTT. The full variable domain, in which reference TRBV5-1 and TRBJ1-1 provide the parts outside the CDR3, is KAGVTQTPRYLIKTRGQQVTLSCSPISGHRSVSWYQQTPGQGLQFLFEYFSETQRNKGNFPGRFSGRQFSNSRSEMNVSTLELGDSALYLCASSTDGQLNTEAFFGQGTRLTVV.